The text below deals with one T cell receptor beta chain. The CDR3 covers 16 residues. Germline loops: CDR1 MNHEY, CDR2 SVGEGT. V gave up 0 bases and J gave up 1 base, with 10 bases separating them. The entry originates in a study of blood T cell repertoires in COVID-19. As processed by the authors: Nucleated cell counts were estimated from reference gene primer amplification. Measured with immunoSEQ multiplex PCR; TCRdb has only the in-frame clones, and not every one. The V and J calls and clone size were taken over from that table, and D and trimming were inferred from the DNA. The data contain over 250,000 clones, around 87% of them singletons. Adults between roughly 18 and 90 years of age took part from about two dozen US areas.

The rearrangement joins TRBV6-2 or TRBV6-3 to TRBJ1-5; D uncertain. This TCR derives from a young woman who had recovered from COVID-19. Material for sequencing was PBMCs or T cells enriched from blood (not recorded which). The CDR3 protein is CASSYSIGESNQPQHF. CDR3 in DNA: TGTGCCAGCAGTTACTCGATCGGGGAGAGCAATCAGCCCCAGCATTTT.